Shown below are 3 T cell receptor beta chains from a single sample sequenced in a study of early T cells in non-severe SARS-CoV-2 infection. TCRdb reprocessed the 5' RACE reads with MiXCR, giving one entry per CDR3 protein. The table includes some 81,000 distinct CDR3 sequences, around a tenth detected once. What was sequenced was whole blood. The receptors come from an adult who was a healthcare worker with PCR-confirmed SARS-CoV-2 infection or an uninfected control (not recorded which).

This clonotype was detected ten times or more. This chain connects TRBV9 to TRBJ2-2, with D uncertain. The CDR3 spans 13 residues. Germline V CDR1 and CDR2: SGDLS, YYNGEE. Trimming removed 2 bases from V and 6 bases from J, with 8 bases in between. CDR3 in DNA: TGTGCCAGCAGCGTTAGAGTGTCCGGGGAGCTGTTTTTT. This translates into CASSVRVSGELFF. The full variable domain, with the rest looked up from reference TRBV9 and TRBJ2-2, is DSGVTQTPKHLITATGQRVTLRCSPRSGDLSVYWYQQSLDQGLQFLIQYYNGEERAKGNILERFSAQQFPDLHSELNLSSLELGDSALYFCASSVRVSGELFFGEGSRLTVL.

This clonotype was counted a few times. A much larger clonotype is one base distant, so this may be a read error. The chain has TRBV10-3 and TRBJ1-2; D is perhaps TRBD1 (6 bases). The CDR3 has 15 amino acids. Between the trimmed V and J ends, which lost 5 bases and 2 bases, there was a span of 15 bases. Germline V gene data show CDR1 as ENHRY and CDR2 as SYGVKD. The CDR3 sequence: CAISRGTLGNYGYTF. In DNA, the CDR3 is TGTGCCATCAGTAGGGGGACCCTAGGCAACTATGGCTACACCTTC.

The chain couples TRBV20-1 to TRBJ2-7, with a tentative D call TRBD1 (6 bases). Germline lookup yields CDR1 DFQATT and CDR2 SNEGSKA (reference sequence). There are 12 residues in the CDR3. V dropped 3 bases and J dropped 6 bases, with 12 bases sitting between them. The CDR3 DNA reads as TGCAGTGCTAGCGGGACACGGGTCGAGCAGTACTTC. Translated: CSASGTRVEQYF.